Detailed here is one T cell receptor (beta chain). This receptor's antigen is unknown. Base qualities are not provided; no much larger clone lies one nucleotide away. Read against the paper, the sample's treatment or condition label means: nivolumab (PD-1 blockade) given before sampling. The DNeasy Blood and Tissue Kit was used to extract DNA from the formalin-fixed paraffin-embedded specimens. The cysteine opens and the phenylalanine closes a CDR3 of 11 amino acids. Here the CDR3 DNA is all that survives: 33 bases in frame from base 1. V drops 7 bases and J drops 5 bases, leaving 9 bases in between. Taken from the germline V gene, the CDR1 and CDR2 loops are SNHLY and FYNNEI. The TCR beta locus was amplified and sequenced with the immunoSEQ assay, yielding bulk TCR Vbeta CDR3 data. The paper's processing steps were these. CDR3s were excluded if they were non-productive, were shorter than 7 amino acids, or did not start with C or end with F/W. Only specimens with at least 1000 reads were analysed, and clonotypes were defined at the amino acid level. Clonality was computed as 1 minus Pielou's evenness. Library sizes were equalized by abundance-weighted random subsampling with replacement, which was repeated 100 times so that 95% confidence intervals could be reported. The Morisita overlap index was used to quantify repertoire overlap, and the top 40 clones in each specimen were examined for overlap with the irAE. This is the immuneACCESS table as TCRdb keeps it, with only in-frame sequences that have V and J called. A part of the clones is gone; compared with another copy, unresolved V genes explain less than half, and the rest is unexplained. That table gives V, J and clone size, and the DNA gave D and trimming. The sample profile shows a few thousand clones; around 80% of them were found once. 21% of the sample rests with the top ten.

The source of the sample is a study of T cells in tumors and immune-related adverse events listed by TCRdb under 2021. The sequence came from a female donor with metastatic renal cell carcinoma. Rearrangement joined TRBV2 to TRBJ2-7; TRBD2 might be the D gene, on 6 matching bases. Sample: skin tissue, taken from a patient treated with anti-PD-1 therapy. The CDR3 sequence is CASNRLDEQYF. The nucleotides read TGTGCCAGCAATAGACTAGACGAGCAGTACTTC.